This note documents a single T cell receptor (beta chain) sequence. Looked up from germline, CDR1 is KGHDR and CDR2 is SFDVKD. This CDR3 contains 16 residues. The V end lost 3 bases, the J end lost 2 bases, and 10 bases lay between the germline ends. These data belong to a study of T-cell reconstitution after alpha-beta-depleted transplantation in children. As it was prepared, the TCRbeta library received unique molecular identifiers. MiXCR, applied by TCRdb to the PCR reads, yields one record per CDR3 protein. The table lists hundreds of thousands of distinct CDR3 sequences, around 16% of them singletons.

The specimen comprised PBMCs from the stem cell graft donor, sampled from the stem cell graft. The TCR originated in a human donor who donated a stem cell graft to a child with acute myeloid leukemia. V usage is TRBV24-1 and J usage is TRBJ2-6; D perhaps matches TRBD1 (5 bases). In DNA, the CDR3 is TGTGCCACCAGTGATACCAGGGCAACTGGGGCCAACGTCCTGACTTTC. Residues: CATSDTRATGANVLTF.